These T cell receptor beta chains were read from a single sample in a study of blood T cells in healthy people across ages. MiXCR, applied by TCRdb to the 5' RACE reads, yields one record per CDR3 protein. The sample comprises some 1,800,000 distinct CDR3 sequences, around 40% of which are singletons, and approximately 22% rests with the top ten. Sequenced input: blood. The receptors here all came from a human donor in good health. CDR3s include the opening cysteine and the closing phenylalanine or tryptophan. Size is omitted from some rows. Given values are once, few, many or a class for expanded clones.

length	size	V	J	CDR3
14	NA	TRBV7-2	TRBJ1-2	CASRTTGGNYGYTF
12	NA	TRBV29-1	TRBJ2-7	CSVGDSSYGQYF
13	NA	TRBV11-2	TRBJ1-5	CASSLELYQPQHF
14	NA	TRBV20-1	TRBJ2-5	CSARLGTSLETQYF
11	NA	TRBV12-3/TRBV12-4	TRBJ1-2	CASRQLYGYTF
15	few	TRBV9	TRBJ2-3	CASSVISSGADTQYF
14	few	TRBV16	TRBJ2-1	CASSHSGAYNEQFF
14	few	TRBV20-1	TRBJ1-2	CSARDPPHQDGYTF
14	few	TRBV2	TRBJ2-5	CASSEPRGKETQYF
15	NA	TRBV3-1	TRBJ1-2	CASSQDPTGGYGYTF
19	few	TRBV9	TRBJ2-3	CASSVGGTSGSASTDTQYF
15	few	TRBV7-2	TRBJ2-1	CASSFQRGGYNEQFF
17	NA	TRBV21-1	TRBJ2-2	CASSKPLTARTPGSCFF
16	few	TRBV7-8	TRBJ2-1	CASSPVIGGRNNEQFF
16	NA	TRBV27	TRBJ1-5	CASSLGQGGTHQPQHF
16	NA	TRBV2	TRBJ2-6	CASSEDKLFGANVLTF
16	NA	TRBV9	TRBJ2-1	CASSASGGGLYNEQFF
13	NA	TRBV6-1	TRBJ1-1	CASRKEGDTEAFF
16	NA	TRBV5-1	TRBJ1-1	CASSLDGGDRATEAFF
12	few	TRBV6-2/TRBV6-3	TRBJ2-1	CASSRWLNEQFF
15	few	TRBV9	TRBJ2-1	CASSVEGASYNEQFF
13	NA	TRBV4-2	TRBJ2-1	CASSQAPVNEQFF
14	few	TRBV7-2	TRBJ2-1	CASSLIPSGNEQFF
16	few	TRBV6-2/TRBV6-3	TRBJ2-5	CASSYMTSGVQETQYF
18	few	TRBV13	TRBJ2-6	CASSQRRTGTSGANVLTF
14	NA	TRBV29-1	TRBJ2-5	CSVQRGMSGNIQDF
17	few	TRBV6-2/TRBV6-3	TRBJ2-6	CASSPHGGVSGANVLTF
11	many	TRBV27	TRBJ2-7	CATGQVDEQYF
19	NA	TRBV6-1	TRBJ2-4	CASSEALHKYPRSKNIQYF
15	few	TRBV20-1	NA	CSARDFGQGIGEQYF
15	NA	TRBV27	TRBJ2-7	CASSFGAHPTAEQYF
13	NA	TRBV9	TRBJ1-2	CASSEPDGYGYTF
13	NA	TRBV11-3	TRBJ1-2	CASGRQGGDGYTF
15	few	TRBV7-8	TRBJ2-7	CASSLGLSQGHEQYF
15	NA	TRBV7-2	TRBJ2-3	CASSESGQITDTQYF
13	NA	TRBV5-6	TRBJ2-1	CASSLFYNGEQFF
17	few	TRBV6-6	TRBJ1-1	CASSYWAGAVLNTEAFF
13	NA	TRBV7-9	TRBJ1-4	CASSESRFEKLFF
16	NA	TRBV9	TRBJ1-5	CASSARRDKSVGPQHF
14	NA	TRBV12-3/TRBV12-4	TRBJ2-5	CASRSGTARETQYF